This passage covers 31 T cell receptor beta chains from one sample sequenced in a study of tissue T cells after allogeneic stem cell transplantation. Measured with immunoSEQ multiplex PCR; TCRdb has only the in-frame clones, and not every one. The sample has fewer than 3,500 clones, 45% to 60% seen once. Regarding time point: mouse harvest day 14 after allogeneic transplant. Mouse grafts combined 10^7 T-cell-depleted bone marrow cells with 10^6 splenic CD5+ T cells. The sequencing sample was made of gut tissue. The receptor source for this set is a female BALB/c mouse given C57BL/6 T cells with graft-versus-host disease after an allogeneic hematopoietic cell transplant.

This clone was seen a few times. Mouse names are used for the genes. The read halts 1 residue ahead of the CDR3 end, with the missing end drawn from the germline J gene. The rearrangement links TRBV14 to TRBJ2-2; D is unresolved. The CDR3 is made up of 11 amino acids. Trimming removed 1 base at V and 7 bases at J, with 2 bases between. Per the germline V gene, CDR1 is SGHDT and CDR2 is FRDEAV. The CDR3 sequence: CASSFGGQLYF. CDR3 DNA (partial): TGTGCCAGCAGTTTCGGCGGGCAGCTCTAC. Together with reference TRBV14 and TRBJ2-2, the CDR3 gives the full variable domain: EAGVTQSPRYAVLQEGQAVSFWCDPISGHDTLYWYQQPRDQGPQLLVYFRDEAVIDNSQLPSDRFSAVRPKGTNSTLKIQSAKQGDTATYLCASSFGGQLYFGEGSKLTVL.

With respect to this clone: The gene names given are mouse names. The missing CDR3 end, 1 residue past where the read stops, is filled in from the germline J gene. The gene calls are TRBV23 and TRBJ1-2; the listed D gene, TRBD1, was not tested against the DNA. This CDR3 is 14 amino acids long. The V gene's germline CDR1 is KGHTA and CDR2 FQNQQP. The covered CDR3 bases are TGCTCCAGCAGTCAACAGACAGGGCGGTCCGACTACACC. As protein: CSSSQQTGRSDYT. The entire CDR3 reads CSSSQQTGRSDYTF.

This clone has only a few counts. The genes and germline here are from mouse. From the germline J gene comes the end of the CDR3, since the read stops 1 residue before it. The chain couples TRBV13-2 to TRBJ2-1; TRBD2 matches at 11 bases. The CDR3 contains 15 residues. V was clipped by 5 bases and J by 2 bases; unmatched bases: 3. The germline gives CDR1 NNHNN, CDR2 SYGAGS (reference sequence). The CDR3 bases that were read are TGTGCCAGCGGGACTGGGGGGGGGTACTATGCTGAGCAGTTC. Amino acids: CASGTGGGYYAEQF. The CDR3 reads in full as CASGTGGGYYAEQFF.

In regard to this clone: Gene names and germline match the mouse. Read sequence stops 1 residue before the CDR3 end, and the germline J gene provides the missing end. The chain couples TRBV2 to TRBJ1-6; D ambiguous. TRBJ1-6 counts as an open reading frame of uncertain function. The CDR3 has 15 amino acids. The germline gives CDR1 LGHNA, CDR2 YSYQKL. With 0 bases removed from V and 4 bases from J, the gap between germline ends came to 7 bases. CDR3 loop: CASSQDGKYNSPLYF. The sequenced part of the CDR3 DNA is TGTGCCAGCAGCCAAGACGGCAAATATAATTCGCCCCTCTAC.

This clone was seen a few times. The gene symbols are mouse symbols. The CDR3 end is not reached by the read, which stops 1 residue before it; the germline J gene fills it in. V is TRBV19 and J is TRBJ2-5, with unresolved D. Germline CDR1 is FNHDT and CDR2 is SITEND (reference sequence). The CDR3 has 14 amino acids. V was cut by 2 bases and J by 2 bases, with 9 bases left in between. CDR3 bases read: TGTGCCAGCAGTATCCGGGGTCGCCAAGACACCCAGTAC. It is translated as CASSIRGRQDTQY. The complete CDR3 sequence is CASSIRGRQDTQYF.

Notes on this clone: The genes are named according to mouse. The read finishes 1 residue shy of the CDR3 end, and the germline J gene is used to complete it. The chain carries TRBV13-3 and TRBJ2-5; weak D call: TRBD1 (5 bases). The CDR3 is 13 residues long. Germline lookup yields CDR1 NNHDY and CDR2 SYVADS. Trimming pared 2 bases from V and 1 base from J, leaving 5 bases between. The DNA read from the CDR3 is TGTGCCAGCAGTGACAGGGACCAAGACACCCAGTAC. Translating it yields CASSDRDQDTQY. The entire CDR3 protein reads CASSDRDQDTQYF.

This clone was seen just once. Germline and genes: mouse. The read finishes 1 residue shy of the CDR3 end, and the germline J gene is used to complete it. This chain uses TRBV26 with TRBJ2-3; 7 bases align to TRBD1. V was pared by 2 bases and J by 1 base, with 0 bases of the junction left unmatched. Per the germline V gene, CDR1 is KGHPV and CDR2 is FQNQEV (reference sequence). The CDR3 contains 14 residues. CDR3 bases read: TGTGCCAGCAGTCTGGGACAGGGTGCAGAAACGCTGTAT. Protein sequence: CASSLGQGAETLY. The whole CDR3 sequence reads CASSLGQGAETLYF.

Notes on this clone: The gene names given are mouse names. The read is 1 residue too short to cover the CDR3 end, so that end is filled in from the germline J gene. The chain employs TRBV12-1 and TRBJ1-1; tentative D call: TRBD1 (6 bases). This CDR3 has 13 amino acids. CDR1 and CDR2 (germline): SGHSN, HYEKVE. The V gene lost 0 bases and the J gene lost 3 bases, with 7 bases spanning the gap. The sequenced part of the CDR3 DNA is TGTGCCAGCTCTCTCCAGGGGCACACAGAAGTCTTC. Encoded protein: CASSLQGHTEVF. The whole CDR3 is CASSLQGHTEVFF.

Worth noting for this clone: Mouse gene names apply. The missing CDR3 end, 1 residue past where the read stops, is filled in from the germline J gene. The V call is TRBV26, the J call TRBJ2-3; TRBD2 matches 8 bases. Losses at the gene ends were 1 base for V and 0 bases for J; bases not matched to a gene: 6. The CDR3 consists of 17 residues. Germline V gene data show CDR1 as KGHPV and CDR2 as FQNQEV (reference sequence). This CDR3 is CASSLFGGAASAETLYF. CDR3 DNA, as far as it was read: TGTGCCAGCAGTCTGTTCGGGGGGGCGGCTAGTGCAGAAACGCTGTAT. Variable domain in full (rest from reference TRBV26 and TRBJ2-3): NSKVIQTPRYLVKGQGQKAKMRCIPEKGHPVVFWYQQNKNNEFKFLINFQNQEVLQQIDMTEKRFSAECPSNSPCSLEIQSSEAGDSALYLCASSLFGGAASAETLYFGSGTRLTVL.

For this clone: Germline and genes: mouse. The read falls 1 residue short of the CDR3 end, and the missing part is taken from the germline J gene. This chain uses TRBV13-2 with TRBJ2-7, with 9 bases lining up with TRBD2. V dropped 2 bases and J dropped 0; count of bases not matched to a gene: 3. The CDR3 spans 15 residues. In germline, CDR1 is NNHNN, CDR2 SYGAGS (reference sequence). CDR3 DNA (partial): TGTGCCAGCGGTGACCTGGGGGGGGTCTCCTATGAACAGTAC. It encodes CASGDLGGVSYEQY. The full CDR3 protein reads CASGDLGGVSYEQYF.

With respect to this clone: The listed genes are named as in mouse. Read data end 1 residue before the CDR3 end; the end is taken from the germline J gene. The rearrangement joins TRBV19 to TRBJ2-5, with TRBD2 matching over 13 bases. From germline, CDR1 is FNHDT and CDR2 SITEND (reference sequence). V lost 10 bases and J lost 4; bases outside the gene matches: 3. CDR3 size: 13 residues. CDR3 in amino acids: CAGTGGGKDTQYF. The sequenced part of the CDR3 DNA is TGTGCCGGGACTGGGGGGGGAAAAGACACCCAGTAC.

Comments on this clone: Each gene name is a mouse one. With the read ending 1 residue before the CDR3 end, the germline J gene is used to fill in that end. The V call is TRBV26, the J call TRBJ1-5; TRBD1 matches 9 bases. Germline V gene sequence: CDR1 KGHPV, CDR2 FQNQEV (reference sequence). V lost 6 bases, J lost 1 base, and 4 bases stayed unmatched. The CDR3 totals 15 residues. The sequenced part of the CDR3 DNA is TGTGCCAGCAGCCTTGGACAGGGGAACAACCAGGCTCCGCTT. Encoded protein: CASSLGQGNNQAPL. The entire CDR3 protein is CASSLGQGNNQAPLF.

Points on this clone: The listed genes are named as in mouse. The read ends 1 residue before the CDR3 terminus; that terminus is restored from the germline J gene. V usage is TRBV12-1 and J usage is TRBJ2-7, with 8 bases aligning to TRBD2. This CDR3 spans 13 amino acids. The V and J ends lost 6 bases and 4 bases, in that order; junction bases with no gene match: 7. Germline V gives CDR1 SGHSN, CDR2 HYEKVE. CDR3 loop: CASSLNWGYEQYF. The DNA read from the CDR3 is TGTGCCAGCAGCTTAAACTGGGGGTATGAACAGTAC.

This clone occurred a few times. Mouse germline and gene names are used. The read finishes 1 residue shy of the CDR3 end, and the germline J gene is used to complete it. The genes are TRBV16 and TRBJ2-1, with 9 positions matching TRBD2. CDR1 and CDR2 (germline): SGHSA, FRNQAP. The CDR3 length is 14 residues. V trimming: 5 bases; J trimming: 6 bases; junction bases outside the gene matches: 5. CDR3 region: CASSPWGGGAEQFF. The sequenced CDR3 bases are TGTGCAAGCAGCCCCTGGGGGGGAGGTGCTGAGCAGTTC. Supplemented by reference TRBV16 and TRBJ2-1, the full variable domain reads NAGVIQTPRHKVTGKGQEATLWCEPISGHSAVFWYRQTIVQGLEFLTYFRNQAPIDDSGMPKERFSAQMPNQSHSTLKIQSTQPQDSAVYLCASSPWGGGAEQFFGPGTRLTVL.

Sample share makes this clone medium-sized. The germline and genes are mouse ones. The read stops 1 residue short of the end of the CDR3; the missing end is completed from the germline J gene. The J gene is TRBJ1-4, the V gene TRBV26, with TRBD1 matching over 7 bases. This CDR3 is 14 amino acids long. Germline V CDR1 and CDR2: KGHPV, FQNQEV (reference sequence). With 2 bases clipped from V and 3 bases from J, the junction kept 0 bases outside the gene matches. The sequenced part of the CDR3 DNA is TGTGCCAGCAGTCTGGGGACAGCCAACGAAAGATTATTT. Translating it yields CASSLGTANERLF. The whole CDR3 is CASSLGTANERLFF.

A remark on this clone: Mouse gene names apply. The read finishes 1 residue shy of the CDR3 end, and the germline J gene is used to complete it. The V gene is TRBV23, the J gene TRBJ1-4; the table's D call, TRBD1, has no DNA check behind it. The CDR3 length is 14 residues. Germline V lookup: CDR1 KGHTA, CDR2 FQNQQP. The CDR3 loop is CSSSPGHNNERLFF. The sequenced part of the CDR3 DNA is TGCTCCAGCAGTCCGGGACACAACAACGAAAGATTATTT.

A remark on this clone: The gene names here belong to mouse. The CDR3 extends 1 residue past the end of the read, so its final part is completed from the germline J gene. The chain carries TRBV20 and TRBJ1-1; no definite D call. Germline CDR1 reads GFQATS; CDR2 reads STVNSAI. This CDR3 has 9 amino acids. The CDR3 protein is CGSNTEVFF. The sequenced CDR3 bases are TGTGGATCAAACACAGAAGTCTTC.

By share, this clone counts as large. Mouse germline and gene names are used. This chain's CDR3 is CASSSGFEQYF. The covered CDR3 bases are TGTGCTAGCAGTTCGGGGTTTGAACAGTAC. The V and J genes are TRBV29 and TRBJ2-7; D call uncertain. Read data end 1 residue before the CDR3 end; the end is taken from the germline J gene. Trimming left V 4 bases short and J 6 bases short, with 7 bases between. The CDR3 is 11 amino acids. Germline V gene lookup returns CDR1 MSHET and CDR2 SYDVDS.

On this clone: Gene names are mouse gene names. The read terminates 1 residue before the CDR3 end, so the remaining end is supplied by the germline J gene. The rearrangement uses TRBV14 and TRBJ2-1, with 11 bases that match TRBD1. The CDR3 totals 14 residues. Trimming at V came to 3 bases and at J to 5 bases, leaving 1 base not matched to a gene. Germline values: CDR1 SGHDT, CDR2 FRDEAV. Incomplete CDR3 DNA: TGTGCCAGCAGTTGGGACAGGGGGAATGCTGAGCAGTTC. This sequence encodes CASSWDRGNAEQF. The entire CDR3 protein is CASSWDRGNAEQFF.

A remark on this clone: Each gene name is a mouse one. Read sequence stops 1 residue before the CDR3 end, and the germline J gene provides the missing end. This chain uses TRBV31 with TRBJ2-3; 10 bases line up with TRBD2. The CDR3 runs 14 residues. Germline CDR1 GKSSPN, CDR2 SITVG. V was pared by 1 base and J by 3 bases, with 1 base of the junction left unmatched. The sequenced part of the CDR3 DNA is TGTGCCTGGAGTCCGGGACTGGGGGCAGAAACGCTGTAT. Amino acids: CAWSPGLGAETLY. The entire CDR3 sequence reads CAWSPGLGAETLYF.

This clone ranks as medium-sized (0.01 to 0.1%). Here the gene names and germline are mouse. The CDR3 is cut off 1 residue early in the read; its end comes from the germline J gene. V and J are TRBV1 and TRBJ2-5; TRBD1 might be the D (7 bases). The CDR3 length is 14 residues. CDR1 is NSQYPW and CDR2 is LRSPGD in the germline V gene (reference sequence). With 0 bases removed from V and 8 bases from J, the gap between germline ends came to 12 bases. CDR3 sequence: CTCSADRGQGTQYF. The sequenced part of the CDR3 DNA is TGCACCTGCAGTGCAGATAGGGGGCAGGGCACCCAGTAC.

Comment on this clone: The gene symbols are mouse symbols. Read sequence stops 1 residue before the CDR3 end, and the germline J gene provides the missing end. The J gene is TRBJ2-5, the V gene TRBV31; 7 bases map to TRBD2. The junction had 7 bases not matched to a gene; V was cut back by 1 base and J by 6 bases. Germline V CDR1 and CDR2: GKSSPN, SITVG. This CDR3 contains 14 residues. The CDR3 loop is CAWSPRGGWDTQYF. CDR3 DNA (partial): TGTGCCTGGAGTCCTCGGGGGGGGTGGGACACCCAGTAC.

Concerning this clone itself: The gene names given are mouse names. From the germline J gene comes the end of the CDR3, since the read stops 1 residue before it. V usage is TRBV12-2 and J usage is TRBJ1-1; a weak D match, TRBD1 (6 bases). The germline V and J ends were trimmed by 2 bases and 4 bases, with 10 bases remaining between them. The CDR3 totals 13 residues. Germline loops: CDR1 SGHLS, CDR2 HYDKME. The CDR3 here is CASSRDKTTEVFF. The CDR3 DNA, read in part, is TGTGCCAGCTCTCGGGACAAAACCACAGAAGTCTTC.

Concerning this clone itself: Mouse germline and gene names are used. The read terminates 1 residue ahead of where the CDR3 ends, so the germline J gene completes it. The chain carries TRBV26 and TRBJ1-4; 7 bases agree with TRBD1. CDR1 KGHPV and CDR2 FQNQEV come from the germline V gene (reference sequence). Losses at the gene ends were 4 bases for V and 3 bases for J; bases not matched to a gene: 5. The CDR3 consists of 15 residues. The sequenced part of the CDR3 DNA is TGTGCCAGCAGTCGCTTGACAGGGACCAACGAAAGATTATTT. Translating it yields CASSRLTGTNERLF. The whole CDR3 sequence is CASSRLTGTNERLFF.

As concerns this clone: The germline and genes are mouse ones. The CDR3 end lies 1 residue beyond the end of the read and is filled in from the germline J gene. The chain employs TRBV14 and TRBJ2-4; 13 nucleotides align to TRBD2. CDR3 length equals 14 residues. V trimming: 4 bases; J trimming: 7 bases; junction bases outside the gene matches: 3. Germline CDR1 and CDR2: SGHDT and FRDEAV. This CDR3 reads CASSGLGGLHTLYF. CDR3 DNA, as far as it was read: TGTGCCAGCAGTGGACTGGGGGGGCTCCACACCTTGTAC.

Points on this clone: Gene names follow the mouse nomenclature. The CDR3 goes on 1 residue after the read ends, and that part is filled in from the germline J gene. The chain uses TRBV29 and TRBJ1-1, with D possibly TRBD1 on 5 matching bases. This CDR3 has 13 amino acids. With 4 bases removed from V and 0 bases from J, the gap between germline ends came to 6 bases. Germline lookup yields CDR1 MSHET and CDR2 SYDVDS. CDR3 residues: CASSSGQNTEVFF. The sequenced part of the CDR3 DNA is TGTGCTAGCAGTTCGGGACAGAACACAGAAGTCTTC. Complete variable domain (other parts from reference TRBV29 and TRBJ1-1): DMKVTQMPRYLIKRMGENVLLECGQDMSHETMYWYRQDPGLGLQLIYISYDVDSNSEGDIPKGYRVSRKKREHFSLILDSAKTNQTSVYFCASSSGQNTEVFFGKGTRLTVV.

This clone was detected a few times. Gene labels here are mouse ones. The read stops 1 residue short of the end of the CDR3; the missing end is completed from the germline J gene. This chain joins TRBV5 and TRBJ1-3; D is perhaps TRBD1 (5 bases). Germline V gene data show CDR1 as LGHNA and CDR2 as YNLKQL (reference sequence). Trimming left V 3 bases short and J 2 bases short, with 5 bases between. The CDR3 contains 13 residues. The sequenced part of the CDR3 DNA is TGTGCCAGCAGCCAGGGGGCTGGAAATACGCTCTAT. Translated, it gives CASSQGAGNTLY. The entire CDR3 protein reads CASSQGAGNTLYF.

A word on this clone: The gene names given are mouse names. The CDR3 end is not reached by the read, which stops 1 residue before it; the germline J gene fills it in. The chain carries TRBV26 and TRBJ2-7, with 7 positions matching TRBD1. V was clipped by 3 bases and J by 2 bases; unmatched bases: 4. Germline V gene data show CDR1 as KGHPV and CDR2 as FQNQEV (reference sequence). There are 14 residues in the CDR3. The DNA read from the CDR3 is TGTGCCAGCAGTCTACAGGGGAGGACCTATGAACAGTAC. Encoded protein: CASSLQGRTYEQY. In full, the CDR3 is CASSLQGRTYEQYF.

Details on this clone: Gene and germline names: mouse. The read finishes 1 residue shy of the CDR3 end, and the germline J gene is used to complete it. The chain joins TRBV20 to TRBJ1-1; possible D gene TRBD1, 6 bases. CDR3 length: 13 amino acids. CDR1 is GFQATS, CDR2 STVNSAI, per germline. Trimming removed 5 bases from V and 1 base from J, with 11 bases in between. The CDR3 protein is CGASGTRNTEVFF. The part of the CDR3 DNA that was read is TGTGGTGCTTCCGGGACAAGAAACACAGAAGTCTTC.

This clone was found a few times. Each gene name is a mouse one. The covered CDR3 bases are TGTGCCTGGAGACTGGGGGGATATGAACAGTAC. It is translated as CAWRLGGYEQY. The complete CDR3 protein is CAWRLGGYEQYF. The rearrangement joins TRBV31 to TRBJ2-7; TRBD2 aligns across 9 bases. Read data end 1 residue before the CDR3 end; the end is taken from the germline J gene. V was pared by 3 bases and J by 4 bases, with 1 base of the junction left unmatched. This CDR3 is 12 amino acids long. Germline V gene sequence: CDR1 GKSSPN, CDR2 SITVG.

Only a few counts were recorded for this clone. Genes and germline are mouse. With the read ending 1 residue before the CDR3 end, the germline J gene is used to fill in that end. The chain combines TRBV3 with TRBJ1-3, with unresolved D. Trimming left V 4 bases short and J 0 bases short, with 7 bases between. Germline lookup yields CDR1 SNHLY and CDR2 FYNGKV (reference sequence). The CDR3 covers 14 residues. The covered CDR3 bases are TGTGCCAGCAGCTCCGACAATTCTGGAAATACGCTCTAT. As protein: CASSSDNSGNTLY. The CDR3 in its entirety is CASSSDNSGNTLYF.